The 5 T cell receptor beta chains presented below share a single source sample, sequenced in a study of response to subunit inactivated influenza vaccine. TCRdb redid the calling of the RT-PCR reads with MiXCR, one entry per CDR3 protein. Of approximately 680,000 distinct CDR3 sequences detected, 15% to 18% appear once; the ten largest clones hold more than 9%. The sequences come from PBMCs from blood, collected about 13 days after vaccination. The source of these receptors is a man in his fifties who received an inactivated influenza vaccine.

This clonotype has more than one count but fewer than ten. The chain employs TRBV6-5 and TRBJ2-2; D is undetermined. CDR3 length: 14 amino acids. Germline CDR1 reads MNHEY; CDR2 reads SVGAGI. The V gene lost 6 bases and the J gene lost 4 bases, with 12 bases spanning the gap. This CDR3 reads CASSYDRSTGELFF. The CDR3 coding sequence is TGTGCCAGCAGCTATGACCGTTCCACCGGGGAGCTGTTTTTT.

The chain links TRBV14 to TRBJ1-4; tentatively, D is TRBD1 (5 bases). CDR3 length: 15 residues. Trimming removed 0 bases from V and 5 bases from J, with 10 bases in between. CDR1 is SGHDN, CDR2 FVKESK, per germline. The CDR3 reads CASSQERGENEKLFF. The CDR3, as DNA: TGTGCCAGCAGCCAAGAAAGAGGGGAAAATGAAAAACTGTTTTTT.

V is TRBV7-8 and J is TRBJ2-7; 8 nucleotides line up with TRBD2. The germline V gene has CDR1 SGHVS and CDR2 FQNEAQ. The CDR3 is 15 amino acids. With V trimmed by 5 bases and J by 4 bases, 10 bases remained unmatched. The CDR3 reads CASSHRRLASYEQYF. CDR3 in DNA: TGTGCCAGCAGCCACAGGAGACTAGCGAGTTACGAGCAGTACTTC.

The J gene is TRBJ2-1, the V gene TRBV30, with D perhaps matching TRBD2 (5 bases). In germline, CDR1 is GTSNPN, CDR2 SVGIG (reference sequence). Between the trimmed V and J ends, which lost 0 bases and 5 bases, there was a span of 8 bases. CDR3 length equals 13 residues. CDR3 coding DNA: TGTGCCTGGAGTGTACATAGCGACAATGAGCAGTTCTTC. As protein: CAWSVHSDNEQFF.

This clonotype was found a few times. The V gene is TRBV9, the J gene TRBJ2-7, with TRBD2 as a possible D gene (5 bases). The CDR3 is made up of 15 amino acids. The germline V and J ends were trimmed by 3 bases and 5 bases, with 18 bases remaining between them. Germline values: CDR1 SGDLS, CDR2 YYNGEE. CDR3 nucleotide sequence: TGTGCCAGCAGCGATCGACCGGGAAGTCGCCACGAGCAGTACTTC. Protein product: CASSDRPGSRHEQYF.